These T cell receptor beta chains were read from a single sample in a study of cytomegalovirus exposure and HLA in healthy donors. The protocol was immunoSEQ multiplex PCR, while the TCRdb copy is restricted to in-frame clones and leaves out a portion. This sample carries roughly 260,000 clones, approximately 87% of them seen once, and the ten largest clones take 2.5% to 3%. Sequences were obtained from PBMCs. All receptors come from a man aged 18-30 years in good health and CMV-seronegative. Both conserved end residues are part of each CDR3. D genes are given only for firm matches. Some rows mark clone size as missing; the rest say once, few, many or name a class of expanded clone.

DNA	CDR3	D	size	V	J	length
TGCGCCAGCAGCTTGCTTAGCTCCTACGAGCAGTACTTC	CASSLLSSYEQYF	.	.	TRBV5-1	TRBJ2-7	13
TGTGCCAGCAGCATTTACGTAACTACTCTTCTTAATGAGCAGTTCTTC	CASSIYVTTLLNEQFF	.	.	TRBV7-9	TRBJ2-1	16
TGTGCCAGCAGTGAAGCTTCGAGCTCCAGCACAGATACGCAGTATTTT	CASSEASSSSTDTQYF	.	.	TRBV2	TRBJ2-3	16
TGTGCCAGCAGTTTGGGGACAGGGGGAGTTAGTCAGCCCCAGCATTTT	CASSLGTGGVSQPQHF	TRBD1	few	TRBV27	TRBJ1-5	16
TGTGCCAGCAGCGCCCGGGACAGCAAATCCTACGAGCAGTACTTC	CASSARDSKSYEQYF	TRBD1	.	TRBV11-2	TRBJ2-7	15
TGTGCCAGCAGTTTGTTCTGGGGACAGGGGGCAAGCGAGCAGTACTTC	CASSLFWGQGASEQYF	TRBD1	.	TRBV28	TRBJ2-7	16
TGTGCCAGCAGCTTGGACAGCAATTCACCCCTCCACTTT	CASSLDSNSPLHF	.	.	TRBV5-5	TRBJ1-6	13
TGTGCCAGCATTCCCCTAGGATTGGCGGGGGAGGGGAATGAGCAGTTCTTC	CASIPLGLAGEGNEQFF	TRBD2	.	TRBV2	TRBJ2-1	17
TGTGCCAGCAGTTACTCTCGGGACTGGTCACCCCTCCACTTT	CASSYSRDWSPLHF	.	.	TRBV6-6	TRBJ1-6	14
TGTGCCTGGAGTCCGTATACAAACTATGGCTACACCTTC	CAWSPYTNYGYTF	.	.	TRBV30	TRBJ1-2	13
TGCGCCAGCAGCCAAGGTGGAGGGAAGAATGAGCAGTTCTTC	CASSQGGGKNEQFF	.	.	TRBV4-1	TRBJ2-1	14
TGTGCCAGCACCCTGACTAGCGGCCCTTCCGATGAGCAGTTCTTC	CASTLTSGPSDEQFF	TRBD2	.	TRBV6-1	TRBJ2-1	15
TGTGCCAGCAGCCAAGATTCTGGGGGGAGGGGTGAAAAACTGTTTTTT	CASSQDSGGRGEKLFF	.	.	TRBV4-2	TRBJ1-4	16
TGTGCCAGCAGTTCTTTAAGGGGGGAGCAGTACTTC	CASSSLRGEQYF	.	.	TRBV27	TRBJ2-7	12
TGCGCCAGCAGTGAAGTGGGGACAGGGGGCGCCGAGCAGTACTTC	CASSEVGTGGAEQYF	TRBD1	.	TRBV10-2	TRBJ2-7	15
TGTGCCAGCAGCTCCCTAGCGGGTGGGAGGGGAGGGGAGTACAATGAGCAGTTCTTC	CASSSLAGGRGGEYNEQFF	TRBD2	.	TRBV5-4	TRBJ2-1	19
TGTGCCAGTAGTCCAAGACTAGTATCCTACAATGAGCAGTTCTTC	CASSPRLVSYNEQFF	.	.	TRBV19	TRBJ2-1	15
TGTGCCAGCAGCTTAGGGACAGGGCGAGAAAAACTGTTTTTT	CASSLGTGREKLFF	TRBD1	.	TRBV7-9	TRBJ1-4	14
TGTGCCAGCAGCCAAGAATTAGCGGGAGGGCACGAGCAGTACTTC	CASSQELAGGHEQYF	TRBD2	.	TRBV4-2	TRBJ2-7	15
TGTGCCAGCAGCTCCCCGGCGGGGGGCTACGAGCAGTACTTC	CASSSPAGGYEQYF	TRBD2	.	TRBV5-4	TRBJ2-7	14
TGCAGCGTTGAAGATCATGGACAGTCTAAAGAGACCCAGTACTTC	CSVEDHGQSKETQYF	.	.	TRBV29-1	TRBJ2-5	15
TGTGCCAGCAGCCCTTCGCAGGGGGCTTCTGGAAACACCATATATTTT	CASSPSQGASGNTIYF	TRBD1	.	TRBV28	TRBJ1-3	16
TGTGCCAGCAGACCGGGGGGCTATGGCTACACCTTC	CASRPGGYGYTF	.	.	TRBV28	TRBJ1-2	12
TGTGCCAGCTCACCTGGGACAGGACCACAGCAGTACTTC	CASSPGTGPQQYF	TRBD1	.	TRBV18	TRBJ2-7	13
TGTGCCAGCAGCTCCGATCCGGGTTTAAACTACGAGCAGTACTTC	CASSSDPGLNYEQYF	.	once	TRBV7-8	TRBJ2-7	15
TGCGCCAGCAGCGTACAGGGTACCGGGGAGCTGTTTTTT	CASSVQGTGELFF	.	.	TRBV5-1	TRBJ2-2	13
TGTGCCAGCAGTTCGTCGACGACAGGGAGCAATCAGCCCCAGCATTTT	CASSSSTTGSNQPQHF	TRBD1	.	TRBV6-5	TRBJ1-5	16